The next 23 T cell receptor beta chains were all read from a single sample in a study of CXCR3-negative and CXCR3-positive naive CD8 T cells. The study, taken as a whole, reports: For CXCR3-positive naive cells, TRB CDR3s were more hydrophobic than those of CXCR3-negative naive cells.

Researchers prepared the TRB cDNA libraries using 5' RACE with UMI labels. With the 5' RACE reads reprocessed, TCRdb shows one record per CDR3 protein and no DNA. This repertoire includes 100,000 to 150,000 distinct CDR3 sequences. Their antigen targets remain unknown. Sequenced: naive CXCR3+ CD8+ T cells from blood. The subset denotes: CD45RO-CCR7+CD27+CD95- naive CD8+ T cells expressing CXCR3 (TNR3+). These receptors all stem from a human donor in good health. Some clones in this sample may be carry-over from other donors' samples.

The chain couples TRBV29-1 to TRBJ2-1. Germline CDR1 SQVTM, CDR2 ANQGSEA. This CDR3 spans 15 amino acids. The CDR3 reads CSVEPLRYSNNEQFF.

The chain couples TRBV7-9 to TRBJ2-3; TCRdb gives TRBD2 as the D gene, but with no DNA this cannot be confirmed. Germline V gives CDR1 SEHNR, CDR2 FQNEAQ (reference sequence). The CDR3 consists of 16 residues. This chain's CDR3 is CASSLKAAGAADTQYF.

This chain uses TRBV20-1 with TRBJ2-3; TCRdb picks TRBD1, but there is no DNA to check that call. From germline, CDR1 is DFQATT and CDR2 SNEGSKA (reference sequence). This CDR3 is 14 amino acids long. CDR3 loop: CSADRQGEADTQYF.

The chain is built from TRBV7-9 and TRBJ1-6; as DNA is missing, the TRBD1 call by TCRdb cannot be tested. This CDR3 has 14 amino acids. Germline loops: CDR1 SEHNR, CDR2 FQNEAQ (reference sequence). CDR3 sequence reads: CASSPGQGQFTLHF.

The chain has TRBV20-1 and TRBJ2-1; with no DNA, the TCRdb D assignment of TRBD2 cannot be verified. CDR3 length equals 15 residues. Germline V gives CDR1 DFQATT, CDR2 SNEGSKA (reference sequence). The CDR3: CSAYTLLGHYVEQFF.

The J gene is TRBJ1-5, the V gene TRBV6-6. The CDR3 has 16 amino acids. CDR1 MNHNY and CDR2 SVGAGI come from the germline V gene (reference sequence). This chain's CDR3 is CASSYAGPDSNQPQHF.

The chain uses TRBV2 and TRBJ2-6. Germline V gene lookup returns CDR1 SNHLY and CDR2 FYNNEI. There are 15 residues in the CDR3. This CDR3 reads CASSPEVSGANVLTF. Full variable domain (remainder filled in from reference TRBV2 and TRBJ2-6): EPEVTQTPSHQVTQMGQEVILRCVPISNHLYFYWYRQILGQKVEFLVSFYNNEISEKSEIFDDQFSVERPDGSNFTLKIRSTKLEDSAMYFCASSPEVSGANVLTFGAGSRLTVL.

V is TRBV12-3 or TRBV12-4 and J is TRBJ2-7. The CDR3 loop spans 12 amino acids. The CDR3 here is CASSDRSYEQYF.

CDR3 protein: CSVPRGVAGASEQYF. The chain couples TRBV29-1 to TRBJ2-7; TCRdb returns TRBD2, unconfirmable since there is no DNA. In germline, CDR1 is SQVTM, CDR2 ANQGSEA. There are 15 residues in the CDR3.

The J gene is TRBJ1-2, the V gene TRBV7-9. The CDR3 contains 13 residues. CDR1 is SEHNR, CDR2 FQNEAQ, per germline (reference sequence). The CDR3 region is CASSDGPYYGYTF.

This rearrangement joins TRBV5-1 to TRBJ2-7. The length of the CDR3 is 13 residues. Germline V CDR1 and CDR2: SGHRS, YFSETQ. This CDR3 is CASSLLSANEQYF.

V and J are TRBV28 and TRBJ2-1; TCRdb's D call, TRBD2, is unchecked because there is no DNA. Per germline, CDR1 MDHEN and CDR2 SYDVKM. This CDR3 has 16 amino acids. The CDR3 protein is CASSFHGLAGYNEQFF.

The gene calls are TRBV10-3 and TRBJ1-1; there is no DNA to check the TCRdb D call of TRBD1. The germline V gene encodes CDR1 ENHRY and CDR2 SYGVKD. This CDR3 region has 13 residues. The CDR3 loop is CASHYGQGTEAFF.

The chain has TRBV12-3 or TRBV12-4 and TRBJ1-1; there is no DNA to check the TCRdb D call of TRBD1. The CDR3 has 15 amino acids. This CDR3 reads CASSDRVLAGTEAFF.

The chain combines TRBV12-3 or TRBV12-4 with TRBJ2-1. CDR3 length: 16 residues. CDR3 region: CASGIDSYIGYNEQFF.

V usage is TRBV6-2 or TRBV6-3 and J usage is TRBJ1-2; TCRdb reports TRBD1, a call that lacks DNA to check it against. Germline values: CDR1 MNHEY, CDR2 SVGEGT. The CDR3 extends over 15 amino acids. The CDR3 is CASSLYPDSNYGYTF.

V gene TRBV10-3 combines with J gene TRBJ2-1; TCRdb returns TRBD2, unconfirmable since there is no DNA. CDR1 and CDR2 from the germline V gene are ENHRY and SYGVKD. This CDR3 is 15 amino acids long. The CDR3 sequence is CAISPGGPNYNEQFF.

The chain links TRBV11-3 to TRBJ2-7; TCRdb names TRBD1, which stays unverified in the absence of DNA. The CDR3 loop spans 15 amino acids. Germline CDR1 and CDR2: SGHNT and YENEEA. This chain's CDR3 is CASSNGDTPRYEQYF. The whole variable domain, filled in from reference TRBV11-3 and TRBJ2-7, reads EAGVVQSPRYKIIEKKQPVAFWCNPISGHNTLYWYLQNLGQGPELLIRYENEEAVDDSQLPKDRFSAERLKGVDSTLKIQPAELGDSAVYLCASSNGDTPRYEQYFGPGTRLTVT.

The chain has TRBV29-1 and TRBJ2-3; absent DNA, TCRdb's TRBD2 call cannot be checked. This CDR3 comprises 18 residues. Per germline, CDR1 SQVTM and CDR2 ANQGSEA. CDR3: CSVVGLAGYWASTDTQYF.

V usage is TRBV12-3 or TRBV12-4 and J usage is TRBJ2-1; TCRdb selects TRBD2, and the lack of DNA leaves this call unchecked. The CDR3 sequence is 14 residues long. The CDR3 is CASSLEAGVDEQFF.

The chain's CDR3 is CASSDRGATQPQHF. The chain employs TRBV27 and TRBJ1-5; there is no DNA to check the TCRdb D call of TRBD1. Germline V gives CDR1 MNHEY, CDR2 SMNVEV (reference sequence). This CDR3 spans 14 amino acids.

This chain connects TRBV28 to TRBJ2-5. There are 11 residues in the CDR3. Germline V gene lookup returns CDR1 MDHEN and CDR2 SYDVKM. The chain's CDR3 is CASSLSETQYF.

The chain is built from TRBV12-3 or TRBV12-4 and TRBJ2-7. The CDR3 is 14 residues long. This chain's CDR3 is CASSSEGSAYEQYF.